The T cell receptor beta chain described here comes from a study of blood T cells in healthy people across ages (dated by TCRdb to the mid-2010s). In terms of the full investigation: In model experiments, template switching captured about one uniquely barcoded TCR beta cDNA molecule for every two T cells. The donors were divided into four age groups: young (average around 15 years), middle-aged (about 39), aged (about 56) and long-lived (about 90). For two donors (one aged 18 to 29 and one aged 80 or older), the study analyzed two additional independent replicas of 1 million unique cDNA reads from the same blood draw. Using deep sequencing normalized with unique cDNA molecular identifiers, the study measured how TCR beta repertoire diversity changes with age.

The investigation overall reported the following: Estimates of total diversity from one million sequenced T cells were regarded as lower bounds and underestimates. Because profiling used bulk unsorted PBMCs, naive and antigen-experienced compartments could not be compared conclusively. A strong correlation was found between observed TCR beta diversity and the percentage of naive T cells measured by flow cytometry. Because donor CMV infection status was unknown, age-related changes in expanded clonotypes were potentially confounded. Compared with the aged group, the long-lived group had more naive CD4+ T cells, fewer expanded clones and increased TCR diversity, suggesting age selection. As age increased, observed TCR beta diversity per million T cells dropped in a roughly linear way, and a significant reduction was already evident by age 40.

Germline trimming: 5 bases from V, 5 bases from J; junction bases outside gene matches: 9. The CDR3 contains 17 residues, cysteine and phenylalanine counted. Only the CDR3 region is kept as DNA, spanning 51 bases read in frame from base 1. Per the germline V gene, SGHTA is the CDR1 and FQGNSA is the CDR2. Donors were under 40 systemically healthy Caucasian individuals from Russia aged 6 to 90 years. Ten milliliters of peripheral blood were drawn from each donor into EDTA-treated Vacutainer tubes. PBMCs were isolated by Ficoll-Paque density-gradient centrifugation, with at least 6 million obtained per sample. Total RNA was extracted from PBMCs with Trizol reagent, with at least 5.5 micrograms obtained per sample. For every donor, flow cytometry on a PBMC aliquot measured the percentage of naive CD45RAhigh/CD27high T cells. The library relied on 5' RACE. The listed sequencing device is Illumina HiSeq 2500. The second PCR ran for about 7 to 11 cycles and used a J-beta primer mix along with a sample-barcoded 5' primer. Each TCR beta cDNA molecule received a unique molecular identifier from a template-switch 5' adaptor carrying 12 random nucleotides. Each sample yielded at least 3 million CDR3-containing paired-end reads. All of the RNA was converted into first-strand cDNA using the Mint cDNA synthesis kit, with a TRBC-specific oligonucleotide serving as the primer. All cDNA was treated with uracil-DNA glycosylase and then went through a first 18-cycle PCR with the universal primers M1SS and BC2_uni_R. On the authors' methods: For normalization, 1 million high-quality reads were randomly selected from each sample, with every read carrying a distinct molecular identifier. Instead of being binned into consensus sequences, reads that shared molecular identifiers were thrown out. MiTCR, with a Q25 quality threshold and the strictest error-elimination algorithm, was used for CDR3 identification, clonotype clustering and error correction. A nonparametric unseen species model using Euler transformation provided a lower-bound estimate of total TCR beta diversity. The public reads were reanalyzed by TCRdb: fastp trimming at Q25, MiXCR alignment, in-frame beta chains only. Each entry merges the rows of one CDR3 protein and shows their most common DNA and genes. TCRdb, not the original authors, processed these V and J calls. The sample profile shows 900,000 to 950,000 distinct CDR3 sequences; roughly 28% of them were found once. The ten largest clones represent roughly 10% of the sample.

In its sample, this clonotype was seen a few times. This clone's antigen is unknown. No clone much larger than this one lies a single base away; base qualities are absent. Another study also made use of these data, one on T cells of mothers and their children. As the second publication notes: Donors were nine systemically healthy Caucasian individuals: three mothers and their six children. cDNA synthesis used all of the extracted RNA, with 1.5 ug of RNA in each 15 ul reaction. In the second PCR, sample barcodes and 2-4 random nucleotides were introduced via the M1S primer. More than 8.5 million TCR beta CDR3 reads were obtained from each mother, and about 3 million reads were obtained from each child. TCR recombination output is similarly shaped by thymic selection in related and unrelated pairs, with a minor effect exerted by inherited differences. Normalized repertoire overlap in related mother-child pairs was always slightly higher than in unrelated mother-child pairs, but the difference was never significant. Persistent microchimeric T cell clones were not detected, at a sensitivity of about 90 clones per million clonotypes. The study used deep NGS to compare TCR beta repertoires of mothers and children, seeking features distinguishing related mother-child pairs from unrelated individuals. On average, the children were about 12 +/- 4 years old, while the mothers were about 37 +/- 4 years old. After adapter ligation with NEBNext reagents, the libraries were sequenced on Illumina HiSeq 2000 with 100+100 nt paired-end reads. To prevent cross-contamination, the mother and child libraries were prepared a month apart and were sequenced in separate runs. Between 500,000 and 2,000,000 distinct TCR beta clonotypes were identified per donor. Naive TCR beta clonotypes were estimated from low-frequency clonotypes matched to each donor's FACS-determined naive share, without sorting.

This sequence was found in a middle-aged woman in good health. Sequencing was performed on blood. Recombination connected TRBV7-2 to TRBJ2-5, with 15 bases matching TRBD2. The CDR3 protein: CASSPPGTSGGRETQYF. The nucleotide sequence reads TGTGCCAGCAGCCCTCCCGGGACTAGCGGGGGGAGGGAGACCCAGTACTTC.